A selection of T cell receptor beta chains follows, all from one sample in a study of T cells after yellow fever vaccination. TCRdb passed the 5' RACE reads through MiXCR, listing each CDR3 protein once. In the table there are fewer than 450,000 distinct CDR3 sequences, under 14% of which are singletons. This material consisted of PBMCs, taken on the day of the first yellow fever vaccination. These receptor sequences come from a man between 18 and 29 years old who received the YFV17D yellow fever vaccine. Each CDR3 is given with its conserved first and last residue. D genes are given only for firm matches. Clone size, where shown, is once, few, many, or a class for clones that have expanded.

D	V	J	size	DNA	CDR3
.	TRBV3-1	TRBJ2-3	many	TGTGCCAGCAGCCAAGGTACTAGCACAGATACGCAGTATTTT	CASSQGTSTDTQYF
TRBD1	TRBV7-2	TRBJ2-1	few	TGTGCCAGCAGCGGCCGGGACAGGGGAATAGATGAGCAGTTCTTC	CASSGRDRGIDEQFF
.	TRBV7-4	TRBJ2-2	few	TGTGCCAGCAGCTTCGTTTACCTTGTGGGACGGGGGGCCGGGACAAGGAACACCGGGGAGCTGTTTTTT	CASSFVYLVGRGAGTRNTGELFF
TRBD1	TRBV20-1	TRBJ2-1	.	TGCAGTGCTGACCAACCCCCCCGACAGGGGCGCTACAATGAGCAGTTCTTC	CSADQPPRQGRYNEQFF
.	TRBV4-2	TRBJ2-3	few	TGTGCCAGCAGGCAAAATATGGGGCACAACACAGATACGCAGTATTTT	CASRQNMGHNTDTQYF
.	TRBV12-3/TRBV12-4	TRBJ2-7	.	TGTGCCAGCAGTCCGGGTCTTGTTTCAGAGCAGTACTTC	CASSPGLVSEQYF
TRBD1	TRBV4-1	TRBJ2-1	few	TGCGCCAGCAGCCAAGTGGGCAGGGGGAAGCAGTTCTTC	CASSQVGRGKQFF
TRBD1	TRBV11-2	TRBJ1-4	.	TGTGCCAGCAGCCTCGGGGACAGCTATTCCCCAACTAATGAAAAACTGTTTTTT	CASSLGDSYSPTNEKLFF
TRBD2	TRBV2	TRBJ2-1	.	TGTGCCAGGGGACTAGCGGGGGGGTACAATGAGCAGTTCTTC	CARGLAGGYNEQFF
.	TRBV12-3/TRBV12-4	TRBJ2-5	.	TGTGCCAGCAGTTTTAGAATCCCTTCGGAGACCCAGTACTTC	CASSFRIPSETQYF
.	TRBV7-2	TRBJ1-4	.	TGTGCCAGCAGCTTAAGTGAAAAACTGTTTTTT	CASSLSEKLFF
TRBD1	TRBV29-1	TRBJ1-1	few	TGCAGCGTTGAAGCAGGGGGTGTTGAAGCTTTCTTT	CSVEAGGVEAFF
TRBD1	TRBV12-3/TRBV12-4	TRBJ1-5	.	TGTGCCAGCAGTTGGACAGGGGGCATTCATCAGCCCCAGCATTTT	CASSWTGGIHQPQHF
TRBD2	TRBV27	TRBJ2-1	few	TGTGCCAGCAGTTTAATGATCGGACTAGCGGGACACAATGAGCAGTTCTTC	CASSLMIGLAGHNEQFF
.	TRBV7-8	TRBJ2-7	.	TGTGCCAGCAGCTTAAAGCAGGGTCGGTACGAGCAGTACTTC	CASSLKQGRYEQYF
TRBD1	TRBV7-9	TRBJ1-1	.	TGTGCCAGCACCCAAACAGGGGGCTTAACTGAAGCTTTCTTT	CASTQTGGLTEAFF
.	TRBV27	TRBJ2-2	few	TGTGCCAGCAGCCGGATGAACACCGGGGAGCTGTTTTTT	CASSRMNTGELFF
.	TRBV5-1	TRBJ1-6	.	TGCGCCAGCAGCCTTAACCCGCGGGAAGGGTCACCCCTCCACTTT	CASSLNPREGSPLHF
.	TRBV7-2	TRBJ2-1	few	TGTGCCAGCAGCTTAGTGTCAGGTACTAACTACAATGAGCAGTTCTTC	CASSLVSGTNYNEQFF
TRBD2	TRBV3-1	TRBJ2-7	many	TGTGCCAGCAGCCAGGGACTAGCCACTGGGGCCTACGAGCAGTACTTC	CASSQGLATGAYEQYF
TRBD2	TRBV11-2	TRBJ2-3	few	TGTGCCAGCAGCTTAGGCGCAGCGGGGGGCACAGATACGCAGTATTTT	CASSLGAAGGTDTQYF
TRBD2	TRBV9	TRBJ2-5	many	TGTGCCAGCAGCGTAGCTTCTCTAGCGGGGGGCCTCGGAGAGACCCAGTACTTC	CASSVASLAGGLGETQYF
.	TRBV9	TRBJ1-4	.	TGTGCCAGCAGCTCCTCCCTGGGAAGTAATGAAAAACTGTTTTTT	CASSSSLGSNEKLFF
.	TRBV12-3/TRBV12-4	TRBJ1-5	.	TGTGCCAGCAGTGAGGGTAGGGCAGGGGCCCAGCATTTT	CASSEGRAGAQHF
TRBD1	TRBV6-1	TRBJ2-1	few	TGTGCCGCGGCCGGGACAGGAGTATACAATGAGCAGTTCTTC	CAAAGTGVYNEQFF
.	TRBV20-1	TRBJ2-3	.	TGCAGTGCTAGACCAATAGTAAGGGGCGGCACAGATACGCAGTATTTT	CSARPIVRGGTDTQYF
.	TRBV29-1	TRBJ2-3	.	TGCAGCTCCTCGGGGTCCCGGGATACGCAGTATTTT	CSSSGSRDTQYF
.	TRBV25-1	TRBJ1-3	.	TGTGCCAGCAGTGTCAGCCTTCCCCCTGGAAACACCATATATTTT	CASSVSLPPGNTIYF
.	TRBV7-2	TRBJ2-5	many	TGTGCCAGCAGCTTAGCAATTTCGGAGACCCAGTACTTC	CASSLAISETQYF
.	TRBV20-1	TRBJ1-5	few	TGCAGTGCTCGGAACCCCACCGGGGGCAATCAGCCCCAGCATTTT	CSARNPTGGNQPQHF
.	TRBV20-1	TRBJ2-5	few	TGCAGTGCTAGAGATGGGGATACCGGAAGGGAGACCCAGTACTTC	CSARDGDTGRETQYF
TRBD1	TRBV24-1	TRBJ2-1	few	TGTGCCACCAGTGAAAACAGGGGGGAAACCTACAATGAGCAGTTCTTC	CATSENRGETYNEQFF
TRBD1	TRBV7-2	TRBJ1-2	few	TGTGCCAGCAGCTTAGTTGCAGGGGGCTATGGCTACACCTTC	CASSLVAGGYGYTF
.	TRBV12-3/TRBV12-4	TRBJ2-3	.	TGTGCCAGCAGAGGGCGGAACACAGATACGCAGTATTTT	CASRGRNTDTQYF
TRBD2	TRBV29-1	TRBJ2-3	many	TGCAGCGTTGCAACTAGCGGGGGAACAGATACGCAGTATTTT	CSVATSGGTDTQYF
.	TRBV5-1	TRBJ1-1	many	TGCGCCAGCATTCCAGAACCAATGAACACTGAAGCTTTCTTT	CASIPEPMNTEAFF
.	TRBV3-1	TRBJ2-7	many	TGTGCCAGCAGCTTATTACCCGGGACGTACGAGCAGTACTTC	CASSLLPGTYEQYF
.	TRBV27	TRBJ2-7	few	TGTGCCAGCCGTAGCGGACGGGCCTACGAGCAGTACTTC	CASRSGRAYEQYF
.	TRBV7-9	TRBJ1-4	few	TGTGCCAGCAGCTTAGCGGGGGACGTTGAAAAACTGTTTTTT	CASSLAGDVEKLFF
.	TRBV3-1	TRBJ2-5	many	TGTGCCAGCAGGCTCCGAGGGGAAGAGACCCAGTACTTC	CASRLRGEETQYF
.	TRBV12-3/TRBV12-4	TRBJ2-2	many	TGTGCCAGCAGTTTAAACTGGGGGGCGGACACCGGGGAGCTGTTTTTT	CASSLNWGADTGELFF
.	TRBV4-1	TRBJ1-2	few	TGCGCCAGCAGCCCCTCAGTTCCCGGGCCAGATGGCTACACCTTC	CASSPSVPGPDGYTF
TRBD1	TRBV7-9	TRBJ1-1	.	TGTGCCAGCAGCTCCGGACAGGGGGCTTGGAAAGCTTTCTTT	CASSSGQGAWKAFF